The 17 T cell receptor beta chains below all came from one sample that was sequenced in a study of CD8 T cells in Susac syndrome. The RNA, roughly 0.45 to 1 ug, was put through reverse transcription using random hexamers. TCRdb reanalysed the immunoSEQ multiplex PCR reads using MiXCR and keeps one entry per CDR3 protein. The top ten clones hold around 0.1% of a sample with some 180,000 distinct CDR3 sequences, about 91% of them seen once. Sequencing was done on a sample of CD4+ T cells from PBMCs. These receptors were taken from a human donor with Susac syndrome.

V gene TRBV5-8 combines with J gene TRBJ2-2, with D tentatively TRBD1 (7 bases). The CDR3 has 15 residues. Trimming removed 4 bases at V and 4 bases at J, with 14 bases between. CDR1 is SGHTS, CDR2 YDEGEE, per germline. For the CDR3, the DNA is TGTGCCAGCAGCCAGGGGCAGGGGGGCACCGGGGAGCTGTTTTTT. The encoded protein is CASSQGQGGTGELFF.

The chain carries TRBV3-1 and TRBJ2-5, with 13 bases fitting TRBD2. The germline V gene has CDR1 LGHDT and CDR2 YNNKEL (reference sequence). Trimming cost V 0 bases and J 4 bases; bases outside gene matches: 5. The CDR3 length is 17 residues. In nucleotides, the CDR3 is TGTGCCAGCAGCCAAGAAAGAAGGACTAGCGGGGGAGAGACCCAGTACTTC. Translation gives CASSQERRTSGGETQYF.

The V and J genes are TRBV19 and TRBJ2-7; 7 nucleotides line up with TRBD2. The V and J ends lost 4 bases and 1 base, in that order; junction bases with no gene match: 7. Per the germline V gene, CDR1 is LNHDA and CDR2 is SQIVND (reference sequence). This CDR3 has 15 residues. The CDR3 nucleotides are TGTGCCAGTAGTACCTCCGGACTAGGATCCTACGAGCAGTACTTC. Amino acid sequence: CASSTSGLGSYEQYF.

V gene TRBV7-2 combines with J gene TRBJ2-1; possibly TRBD2 for D (6 bases). The CDR3 loop spans 14 amino acids. Germline V gene sequence: CDR1 SGHTA, CDR2 FQGNSA. Trimming cost V 7 bases and J 7 bases, with 17 bases left between them. Here the CDR3 DNA reads TGTGCCAGCATCAAACCGGGGACTCATAATGAGCAGTTCTTC. Translating it yields CASIKPGTHNEQFF.

The J gene is TRBJ1-1, the V gene TRBV24-1; TRBD1 agrees at 7 bases. V was clipped by 5 bases and J by 2 bases; unmatched bases: 7. Germline CDR1 is KGHDR and CDR2 is SFDVKD. This CDR3 contains 15 residues. The DNA of the CDR3 is TGTGCCACCAGTGGGCGGGGGACAGAAAACACTGAAGCTTTCTTT. It translates to CATSGRGTENTEAFF.

The V call is TRBV7-3, the J call TRBJ2-2; 7 bases match TRBD1. The germline gives CDR1 SGHTA, CDR2 FQGTGA. V shed 6 bases, J shed 5 bases, and the junction held 6 bases outside the gene matches. The CDR3 sequence is 14 residues long. The CDR3 sequence: CASSLGQSTGELFF. The DNA of the CDR3 is TGTGCCAGCAGTTTGGGACAGAGTACCGGGGAGCTGTTTTTT.

The chain recombines TRBV3-1 with TRBJ1-1; 8 nucleotides agree with TRBD1. Germline CDR1 reads LGHDT; CDR2 reads YNNKEL (reference sequence). J was trimmed by 7 bases and V by 0 bases; bases with no gene match: 10. The CDR3 length is 16 residues. The CDR3 loop is CASSQDLGQGSHEAFF. CDR3 nucleotide sequence: TGTGCCAGCAGCCAAGATCTTGGACAGGGCTCACATGAAGCTTTCTTT.

The rearrangement joins TRBV3-1 to TRBJ2-5; TRBD1 matches 11 bases. J gave up 5 bases and V 4 bases, and 6 bases lay outside the gene matches. The germline CDR1 and CDR2 sequences are LGHDT and YNNKEL (reference sequence). The CDR3 totals 15 residues. This CDR3 is CASSPGQGAWETQYF. The CDR3 DNA reads TGTGCCAGCAGCCCTGGACAGGGGGCTTGGGAGACCCAGTACTTC.

This chain connects TRBV20-1 to TRBJ1-2, with TRBD1 as a possible D gene (5 bases). V dropped 3 bases and J dropped 8 bases, with 16 bases sitting between them. Germline CDR1 and CDR2: DFQATT and SNEGSKA (reference sequence). The CDR3 totals 13 residues. CDR3 sequence reads: CSARFQRGGGYTF. CDR3 sequence (DNA): TGCAGTGCTAGGTTTCAAAGGGGTGGAGGCTACACCTTC.

This clonotype was seen just once. V is TRBV3-1 and J is TRBJ1-1; D gene uncertain. The V end lost 4 bases, the J end lost 1 base, and 10 bases lay between the germline ends. Germline CDR1 reads LGHDT; CDR2 reads YNNKEL (reference sequence). The CDR3 has 14 amino acids. CDR3 amino acids: CASSRGGPNTEAFF. The CDR3 coding sequence is TGTGCCAGCAGCCGAGGAGGCCCGAACACTGAAGCTTTCTTT.

The chain links TRBV29-1 to TRBJ2-7; the match to TRBD1 covers 7 bases. V shed 6 bases, J shed 4 bases, and the junction held 6 bases outside the gene matches. From germline, CDR1 is SQVTM and CDR2 ANQGSEA. CDR3 size: 12 residues. Written as DNA, the CDR3 is TGCAGCGTGAGAACAGGGGCGTACGAGCAGTACTTC. Translation gives CSVRTGAYEQYF.

J is TRBJ2-7 and V is TRBV7-9; 8 nucleotides agree with TRBD2. This CDR3 has 14 residues. After removal of 2 bases from V and 7 bases from J, the junction contained 7 bases not matched to a gene. Germline values: CDR1 SEHNR, CDR2 FQNEAQ (reference sequence). The DNA for the CDR3 is TGTGCCAGCAGCTTAACAAGCGGGAGTCAAGAGCAGTACTTC. Translated: CASSLTSGSQEQYF.

This clonotype is a singleton in its sample. One end of the junction varies from germline; a read error may be responsible. Here the CDR3 DNA reads TGTGCCAGCAGTTTGGGACAGGGATACACCGGGGAGCTGTCTTTT. It specifies CASSLGQGYTGELSF. J is TRBJ2-2 and V is TRBV12-3 or TRBV12-4, with 9 bases aligning to TRBD1. The CDR3 runs to 15 residues.

V usage is TRBV3-1 and J usage is TRBJ2-2; D unresolved. This CDR3 region has 17 residues. The V gene lost 1 base and the J gene lost 0 bases, with 12 bases spanning the gap. The germline gives CDR1 LGHDT, CDR2 YNNKEL (reference sequence). For the CDR3, the DNA is TGTGCCAGCAGCCAAGGGTTCAGCGCTGCGAACACCGGGGAGCTGTTTTTT. This encodes CASSQGFSAANTGELFF.

V is TRBV6-5 and J is TRBJ1-1, with D unclear. Trimming shortened V by 6 bases and J by 0 bases, and 11 bases separated the two germline ends. This CDR3 comprises 14 residues. The germline V gene encodes CDR1 MNHEY and CDR2 SVGAGI. Written as DNA, the CDR3 is TGTGCCAGCAGCTCCGTCCCAGTGAACACTGAAGCTTTCTTT. It translates to CASSSVPVNTEAFF.

This clonotype was seen more than once but under ten times. This sequence joins TRBV3-1 and TRBJ2-5; 9 bases are a match to TRBD2. The J segment lost 2 bases and the V segment lost 6 bases, leaving 4 bases of the junction unmatched. This CDR3 comprises 14 residues. Germline V gene sequence: CDR1 LGHDT, CDR2 YNNKEL (reference sequence). Here the CDR3 DNA reads TGTGCCAGCAGTTTAGCGGGGGCACAAGAGACCCAGTACTTC. Protein: CASSLAGAQETQYF.

The chain recombines TRBV21-1 with TRBJ1-3; the table's D call, TRBD1, was not checked against the DNA. TRBV21-1 is reported as a pseudogene. This CDR3 region has 16 residues. The CDR3 spells CASNRDRFLSGNTIYF. The CDR3 bases are TGTGCCAGCAACCGGGACAGGTTCCTCTCTGGAAACACCATATATTTT.